Listed here is a single T cell receptor beta chain. What it binds is not known. The PCR employed 60 Vbeta primers together with 13 Jbeta primers. Sequencing used immunoSEQ multiplex PCR; TCRdb keeps in-frame clones, though not all of them. This listing includes some 130,000 clones. This sample stems from a study of cytomegalovirus exposure and HLA in healthy donors. General observations from the study: Previous analysis showed most TCR beta V segments were productive about 87% or about 30% of the time.

The V gene's germline CDR1 is MNHEY and CDR2 SVGAGI. CDR3 length equals 14 residues. The V gene lost 6 bases and the J gene lost 7 bases, with 13 bases spanning the gap. The rearrangement joins TRBV6-5 to TRBJ1-6, with D perhaps TRBD1 (5 bases). The specimen sequenced was PBMCs. The source of this sequence is a woman between 40 and 50 years old in good health and CMV-seropositive. The DNA of the CDR3 is TGTGCCAGCAGCCCTTCGACAGCCAATTCACCCCTCCACTTT. Translation gives CASSPSTANSPLHF.